This T cell receptor beta chain was profiled in a study of blood T cell repertoires in COVID-19 (TCRdb year 2020). Regarding the complete study: The collaborator samples originated in the United States, Italy and Spain and spanned the acute and convalescent phases of COVID-19. The material from the prospective study consisted of cDNA or gDNA derived from T cells, B-cell-depleted T cells, or PBMCs. Subjects who had been exposed to COVID-19, were actively infected with it, or had recovered from it provided the deeply sampled blood TCRbeta repertoires that made up the dataset. The repertoires were made available in a free public database intended to serve as a resource for research on the immune response to SARS-CoV-2. Samples were obtained from the ongoing ImmuneRACE study (first 160 participants) and from 1,254 subjects provided by 6 global collaborators. Sample metadata almost always included a de-identified subject ID, COVID-19 status, age in years and sex. HLA class I and class II types, where available, came from metadata supplied by the sample provider rather than from assay-based typing. Beyond this particular receptor, the publication reports: How much clinical and demographic metadata was included differed by source and by participant, and the metadata was provided uncurated.

The immunoSEQ Assay, a bias-controlled multiplex PCR, was used to amplify TCRbeta CDR3 regions from genomic DNA. Per the original workflow: The number of nucleated cells in each sample was estimated by amplification of reference gene primers within the assay. Sequence reads were collapsed and filtered to measure the absolute abundance of every unique TCRbeta CDR3 rearrangement. For each sample, productive Simpson clonality was calculated as the square root of Simpson's diversity index over productive rearrangements. TCRdb provides this immuneACCESS table in a form limited to in-frame rearrangements. Some clones are lacking; in checked studies, under half of them reflect an unresolved V gene, and why the rest are absent is not known. V, J and clone size derive from that table, while D and trimming were established from the DNA sequence. The sample records roughly 230,000 clones, around 92% of which are singletons. The ten largest clonotypes hold 4% of the sample.

Participants in the prospective study were enrolled through a virtual design, were aged about 18 to 100 years, and lived in under 25 United States geographic areas. To assign participants to cohorts, the prospective study relied on clinical history that participants themselves reported in a screening survey and a study questionnaire. Each participant in the prospective study had whole blood, serum and a nasopharyngeal or oropharyngeal swab collected by mobile phlebotomists. Additional blood draws and questionnaires over a roughly two-month period could optionally be provided by prospective study participants. Before DNA extraction, prospective study blood samples were shipped either frozen or at room temperature. Details on this clone: It has no known antigen specificity. Base qualities are not recorded, but no much larger clone differs from it by a single base.

Counted from cysteine to phenylalanine, this CDR3 has 16 amino acids. Here the CDR3 DNA is all that survives: 48 bases in frame from base 1. V has 3 bases trimmed and J has 3 bases trimmed; junction bases matching no gene number 9. CDR1 LGHDT and CDR2 YNNKEL are derived from the germline V gene (reference sequence). Sequenced material: PBMCs or T cells enriched from blood (not recorded which). This TCR was sampled from a woman between 25 and 40 years old with acute COVID-19. The chain is assembled from TRBV3-1 (or the pseudogene TRBV3-2) and TRBJ2-3, with 7 middle bases fitting TRBD2. The CDR3 protein sequence reads: CASSHGGMYMTDTQYF. The nucleotide sequence is TGTGCCAGCAGCCACGGGGGGATGTATATGACAGATACGCAGTATTTT.